Each of the 25 T cell receptor beta chains below was sequenced from the same sample in a study of a mutant IDH1 vaccine in newly diagnosed glioma. The method was immunoSEQ multiplex PCR; TCRdb's version includes in-frame clones alone and lacks a portion of them. The sample shows around 82,000 clones, roughly 87% of them seen only once. The time point: baseline, week 1 (first vaccination visit). Described treatment: pre-vaccination baseline after standard-of-care therapy. The specimen comprised PBMCs, sampled from a glioma patient treated with radiotherapy, temozolomide or both. These receptors were collected from a man aged 40-49 years with glioma. Some clones in this sample may be carry-over from other donors' samples.

There are a few counts of this clone. The V gene is TRBV30, the J gene TRBJ2-1, with 10 nucleotides matching TRBD2. The V gene end was trimmed by 1 base and the J gene end by 10 bases; junction bases not matched to a gene: 7. The CDR3 covers 14 residues. The germline V gene has CDR1 GTSNPN and CDR2 SVGIG (reference sequence). CDR3 in DNA: TGTGCCTGGAGTGAGACAGCGGGGGGGCGGGAGCAGTTCTTC. This gives the protein CAWSETAGGREQFF.

The chain links TRBV6-5 to TRBJ1-6; 8 bases match TRBD1. Germline values: CDR1 MNHEY, CDR2 SVGAGI. V trimming: 6 bases; J trimming: 17 bases; junction bases outside the gene matches: 12. The CDR3 extends over 13 amino acids. This CDR3 reads CASRRPGTGRVHF. The CDR3 coding sequence is TGTGCCAGCAGACGACCCGGGACAGGCCGGGTCCACTTT.

This clone was observed once. The V gene is TRBV2, the J gene TRBJ1-2; the D gene is possibly TRBD1 (6 bases). Trimming took 2 bases from V and 3 from J, leaving 13 bases between them. The CDR3 covers 15 residues. Germline CDR1 reads SNHLY; CDR2 reads FYNNEI. Written as DNA, the CDR3 is TGTGCCAGCAGTGAACGGTGGGGGCAGGACTATGGCTACACCTTC. Amino acid sequence: CASSERWGQDYGYTF.

This clone has at least ten counts. V and J are TRBV14 and TRBJ1-4; tentative D call: TRBD1 (5 bases). The CDR3 covers 15 residues. V was shortened by 4 bases and J by 0 bases, with 9 bases between the two germline ends. The germline V gene encodes CDR1 SGHDN and CDR2 FVKESK. CDR3 region: CASSRQISTNEKLFF. In DNA, the CDR3 is TGTGCCAGCAGCCGACAGATTTCAACTAATGAAAAACTGTTTTTT.

This clone was picked up one time. This chain connects TRBV2 to TRBJ2-7; D is unclear. V lost 4 bases, J lost 6 bases, and 7 bases lay in between. Germline V gives CDR1 SNHLY, CDR2 FYNNEI. This CDR3 spans 11 amino acids. The CDR3 DNA reads as TGTGCCAGCAGTGTATTGGGCGAGCAGTACTTC. Translation: CASSVLGEQYF.

This clone was found once. This chain connects TRBV5-8 to TRBJ1-2, with 8 bases that match TRBD1. J was trimmed by 7 bases and V by 6 bases; bases with no gene match: 14. This CDR3 is 15 amino acids long. The germline CDR1 and CDR2 sequences are SGHTS and YDEGEE. The CDR3 region has the DNA TGTGCCAGCACCCGGAGGGCAGGGGGCGTTGGTGGCTACACCTTC. Its translation is CASTRRAGGVGGYTF.

The rearrangement joins TRBV5-1 to TRBJ2-7, with D hard to call. The CDR3 covers 14 residues. The germline V and J ends were trimmed by 2 bases and 0 bases, with 9 bases remaining between them. Germline CDR1 reads SGHRS; CDR2 reads YFSETQ. The CDR3 nucleotides read TGCGCCAGCAGCTTCCAGGCCAACTCCTACGAGCAGTACTTC. Its translation is CASSFQANSYEQYF.

This rearrangement joins TRBV5-6 to TRBJ1-2, with 9 positions matching TRBD1. CDR3 length equals 14 residues. The germline gives CDR1 SGHDT, CDR2 YYEEEE. Trimming cost V 5 bases and J 0 bases; bases outside gene matches: 2. The CDR3 loop is CASRGQGANYGYTF. For the CDR3, the DNA is TGTGCCAGCAGGGGACAGGGAGCTAACTATGGCTACACCTTC.

This clone was found once. The V call is TRBV7-2, the J call TRBJ2-1; 8 positions agree with TRBD2. Germline CDR1 and CDR2: SGHTA and FQGNSA. The trim removed 5 bases at V and 9 bases at J, leaving 12 bases unmatched. This CDR3 region has 15 residues. CDR3: CASSIGGVSLSEQFF. CDR3 nucleotide sequence: TGTGCCAGCAGCATCGGGGGGGTTTCTCTCAGTGAGCAGTTCTTC.

Written as DNA, the CDR3 is TGTGCCAGCAGGGGCCAATCCTACGAGCAGTACTTC. Encoded protein: CASRGQSYEQYF. This rearrangement joins TRBV7-9 to TRBJ2-7; D gene unclear. The CDR3 totals 12 residues. Trimming shortened V by 6 bases and J by 1 base, and 7 bases separated the two germline ends. In germline, CDR1 is SEHNR, CDR2 FQNEAQ (reference sequence).

The V gene is TRBV2, the J gene TRBJ2-3, with D possibly matching TRBD2 (7 bases). The germline CDR1 and CDR2 sequences are SNHLY and FYNNEI. CDR3 length: 12 amino acids. Trimming took off 9 bases at V and 6 bases at J, with 13 bases between the two ends. The CDR3 here is CARRGGGDTQYF. CDR3 DNA sequence: TGTGCCAGACGAGGGGGGGGTGATACGCAGTATTTT. The full variable domain, rest sourced from reference TRBV2 and TRBJ2-3, is EPEVTQTPSHQVTQMGQEVILRCVPISNHLYFYWYRQILGQKVEFLVSFYNNEISEKSEIFDDQFSVERPDGSNFTLKIRSTKLEDSAMYFCARRGGGDTQYFGPGTRLTVL.

The genes are TRBV6-6 and TRBJ1-1; no firm D call. The V and J ends lost 2 bases and 9 bases respectively, with 10 bases between them. The germline gives CDR1 MNHNY, CDR2 SVGAGI (reference sequence). The CDR3 is made up of 12 amino acids. This CDR3 is CASSYDGTKAFF. CDR3 DNA: TGTGCCAGCAGTTACGACGGAACCAAAGCTTTCTTT.

The chain carries TRBV5-4 and TRBJ2-7, with D perhaps TRBD1 (5 bases). The CDR3 contains 13 residues. The V end was cut by 5 bases, the J end by 5 bases, with 14 bases between. CDR1 is SGHNT, CDR2 YYREEE, per germline (reference sequence). Here the CDR3 reads CASSPGVRDEQYF. The CDR3 DNA reads TGTGCCAGCAGTCCAGGAGTCAGGGACGAGCAGTACTTC. The full variable domain, with the rest looked up from reference TRBV5-4 and TRBJ2-7, is ETGVTQSPTHLIKTRGQQVTLRCSSQSGHNTVSWYQQALGQGPQFIFQYYREEENGRGNFPPRFSGLQFPNYSSELNVNALELDDSALYLCASSPGVRDEQYFGPGTRLTVT.

The chain has TRBV2 and TRBJ2-5; D not certain. The CDR3 is made up of 16 amino acids. Germline CDR1 reads SNHLY; CDR2 reads FYNNEI. Trimming removed 3 bases from V and 2 bases from J, with 16 bases in between. DNA of the CDR3: TGTGCCAGCAGTGATCACAAGGACGGCCTTCAAGAGACCCAGTACTTC. It specifies CASSDHKDGLQETQYF.

The genes are TRBV7-9 and TRBJ1-2, with 7 bases that match TRBD1. The CDR3 contains 14 residues. V was clipped by 7 bases and J by 4 bases; unmatched bases: 9. Germline V gives CDR1 SEHNR, CDR2 FQNEAQ (reference sequence). The CDR3 DNA follows: TGTGCCAGCAACCGGGACAGCTCAATCTATGGCTACACCTTC. Translating gives CASNRDSSIYGYTF.

This chain joins TRBV6-1 and TRBJ1-4, with a possible D match to TRBD1 (6 bases). V was cut by 2 bases and J by 8 bases, with 12 bases left in between. CDR1 MNHNS and CDR2 SASEGT come from the germline V gene. The length of the CDR3 is 14 residues. The CDR3 loop is CASSERGQLEKLFF. CDR3 DNA sequence: TGTGCCAGCAGTGAAAGAGGACAGCTAGAAAAACTGTTTTTT.

This chain joins TRBV18 and TRBJ1-4; TRBD1 matches at 10 bases. Trimming cost V 6 bases and J 6 bases; bases outside gene matches: 1. Germline V gives CDR1 KGHSH, CDR2 LQKENI. This CDR3 spans 13 amino acids. The CDR3: CASSGTGDEKLFF. The CDR3 DNA is TGTGCCAGCTCCGGGACAGGGGATGAAAAACTGTTTTTT.

The V call is TRBV6-5, the J call TRBJ1-3; D remains unclear. Germline V gene data show CDR1 as MNHEY and CDR2 as SVGAGI. V was pared by 7 bases and J by 0 bases, with 7 bases between. There are 13 residues in the CDR3. CDR3 amino acids: CASTQNSGNTIYF. The CDR3 DNA is TGTGCCAGCACTCAAAACTCTGGAAACACCATATATTTT.

This sequence joins TRBV18 and TRBJ2-1; the D gene is possibly TRBD1 (6 bases). Trimming pared 6 bases from V and 4 bases from J, leaving 16 bases between. The V gene's germline CDR1 is KGHSH and CDR2 LQKENI. The CDR3 totals 15 residues. The CDR3 loop reads CASSLQVQGYNEQFF. CDR3 nucleotide sequence: TGTGCCAGCTCGCTACAGGTCCAGGGGTACAATGAGCAGTTCTTC. Full variable domain (rest looked up from reference TRBV18 and TRBJ2-1): NAGVMQNPRHLVRRRGQEARLRCSPMKGHSHVYWYRQLPEEGLKFMVYLQKENIIDESGMPKERFSAEFPKEGPSILRIQQVVRGDSAAYFCASSLQVQGYNEQFFGPGTRLTVL.

The J gene is TRBJ2-5, the V gene TRBV5-1, with D unclear. The CDR3 totals 15 residues. V was cut by 4 bases and J by 4 bases, with 17 bases left in between. Germline CDR1 and CDR2: SGHRS and YFSETQ. The CDR3 is CASSPEWLGRETQYF. CDR3 bases: TGCGCCAGCAGCCCTGAGTGGCTAGGCAGAGAGACCCAGTACTTC.

The chain recombines TRBV7-9 with TRBJ2-1; D uncertain. Per germline, CDR1 SEHNR and CDR2 FQNEAQ (reference sequence). CDR3 size: 12 residues. Trimming stripped 5 bases from V and 5 bases from J, with 7 bases between. DNA of the CDR3: TGTGCCAGCAGCCGCAGTGACAATGAGCAGTTCTTC. Translated, it gives CASSRSDNEQFF.

This chain links TRBV21-1 with TRBJ1-1. TRBV21-1 is assigned pseudogene status. The CDR3 runs to 14 residues. CDR3 nucleotide sequence: TGTGCCAGCAGCAAAGAGTCGGAGAACACTGAAGCTTTCTTT. Translation: CASSKESENTEAFF.

In this sample, this clone turned up a few times. J is TRBJ2-5 and V is TRBV15; D possibly corresponds to TRBD2 (7 bases). This CDR3 has 15 residues. Trimming stripped 5 bases from V and 6 bases from J, with 19 bases between. CDR1 is LNHNV, CDR2 YYDKDF, per germline (reference sequence). CDR3 protein: CATSPWGGREKTQYF. The CDR3 DNA follows: TGTGCCACCAGCCCCTGGGGGGGCAGGGAAAAGACCCAGTACTTC. The complete variable domain, with remaining parts taken from reference TRBV15 and TRBJ2-5, reads DAMVIQNPRYQVTQFGKPVTLSCSQTLNHNVMYWYQQKSSQAPKLLFHYYDKDFNNEADTPDNFQSRRPNTSFCFLDIRSPGLGDTAMYLCATSPWGGREKTQYFGPGTRLLVL.

The chain carries TRBV18 and TRBJ1-2; possibly TRBD1 for D (5 bases). Germline values: CDR1 KGHSH, CDR2 LQKENI. The CDR3 length is 19 residues. V lost 3 bases and J 0 bases, leaving 23 bases between the germline ends. In DNA form, the CDR3 reads TGTGCCAGCTCACCCCAAACAGGAATGCAAACCCAAGCTAACTATGGCTACACCTTC. Translated: CASSPQTGMQTQANYGYTF.

This sequence joins TRBV6-1 and TRBJ1-2, with D uncertain. Trimming removed 6 bases at V and 8 bases at J, with 16 bases between. CDR1 and CDR2 from the germline V gene are MNHNS and SASEGT. CDR3 size: 13 residues. The CDR3 sequence is CASSYLTSEGYTF. The DNA for the CDR3 is TGTGCCAGCAGCTACCTAACCTCCGAGGGCTACACCTTC.